The present TCR beta chain was sequenced within a study of Ad26.COV2.S vaccination and SARS-CoV-2 variants. The CDR3 extends over 11 amino acids. V lost 6 bases and J 3 bases, leaving 6 bases between the germline ends. Per the germline V gene, CDR1 is MNHEY and CDR2 is SVGEGT. Regarding this clone: The same CDR3 arises from other DNA sequences in this sample as well.

Here immunoSEQ multiplex PCR was the method, and the copy in TCRdb shows in-frame clones only, minus some. The profile covers roughly 450,000 clones, with 80% to 95% appearing a single time and 10% to 15% taken by the ten largest. Treatment in this sample: 15 to 20 received Ad26.COV2.S at low or high dose, single or two shots; about five received placebo; per-sample allocation not given. Each sample was drawn 63 days after the first injection (of vaccine or placebo). The source was peripheral blood, collected in a trial of Ad26.COV2.S vaccine versus placebo. The chain recombines TRBV6-2 or TRBV6-3 with TRBJ2-7; no clear D gene. This sequence was found in a person aged 18-65 years who received the Ad26.COV2.S COVID-19 vaccine or a placebo. CDR3 sequence reads: CASSQNYEQYF. For the CDR3, the DNA is TGTGCCAGCAGCCAGAACTACGAGCAGTACTTC.